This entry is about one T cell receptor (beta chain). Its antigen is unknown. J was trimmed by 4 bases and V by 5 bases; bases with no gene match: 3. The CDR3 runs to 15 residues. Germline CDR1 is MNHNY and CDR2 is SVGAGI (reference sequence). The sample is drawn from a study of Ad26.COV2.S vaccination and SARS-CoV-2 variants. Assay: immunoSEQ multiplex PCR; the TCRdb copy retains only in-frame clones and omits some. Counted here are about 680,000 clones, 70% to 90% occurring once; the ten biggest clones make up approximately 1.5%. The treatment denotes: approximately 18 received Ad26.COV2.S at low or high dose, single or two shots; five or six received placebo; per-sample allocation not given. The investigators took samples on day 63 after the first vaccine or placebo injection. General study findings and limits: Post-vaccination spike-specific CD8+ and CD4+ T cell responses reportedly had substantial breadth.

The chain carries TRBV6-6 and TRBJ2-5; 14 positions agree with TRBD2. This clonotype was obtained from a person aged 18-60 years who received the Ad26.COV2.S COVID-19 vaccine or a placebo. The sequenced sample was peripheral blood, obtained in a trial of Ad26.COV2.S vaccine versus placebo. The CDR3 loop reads CASSPTSGRGETQYF. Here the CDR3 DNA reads TGTGCCAGCAGTCCGACTAGCGGGAGGGGAGAGACCCAGTACTTC.